This TCR beta chain was observed in a study of control samples from healthy donors and cancer patients. V lost 6 bases and J lost 2; bases outside the gene matches: 11. The CDR3 is 16 residues long. Per germline, CDR1 MNHNY and CDR2 SVGAGI (reference sequence). Generated by immunoSEQ multiplex PCR, the TCRdb table keeps only in-frame clones and is missing some. This table has 50,000 to 65,000 clones, 90% appearing once. The receptor was derived from a woman aged 45-65 years with colorectal cancer. The chain joins TRBV6-6 to TRBJ2-3; TRBD1 aligns across 7 bases. Sequencing used PBMCs. CDR3 sequence: CASSPRDRVLTDTQYF. For the CDR3, the DNA is TGTGCCAGCAGCCCACGCGACAGGGTTCTCACAGATACGCAGTATTTT.